This T cell receptor (beta chain) was sequenced during a study of CD8 T cells in Susac syndrome. Findings of the study overall: CD4+ repertoires of Susac syndrome patients lacked detectable clonal expansion.

RNA totalling about 0.5 to 1 ug underwent reverse transcription with random hexamers. The authors amplified TCR beta CDR3 across 54 Vbeta and 13 Jbeta using immunoSEQ multiplex PCR. Using its own MiXCR run on the immunoSEQ multiplex PCR reads, TCRdb lists one record per CDR3 protein. The table lists about 180,000 distinct CDR3 sequences, roughly 92% of them singletons. The CDR3 loop spans 13 amino acids. From germline, CDR1 is DFQATT and CDR2 SNEGSKA (reference sequence). Trimming stripped 5 bases from V and 6 bases from J, with 14 bases between. The CD8+ and CD4+ T cells were negatively isolated, with the TEMRA cells enriched by FACS. Comments on this clonotype: Antigen unknown.

The sequence was obtained from a human donor with Susac syndrome. The gene calls are TRBV20-1 and TRBJ2-1; possible D gene TRBD2, 6 bases. Sequenced: CD4+ T cells from PBMCs. The chain's CDR3 is CSAPGPGVNEQFF. DNA for the CDR3: TGCAGTGCTCCTGGTCCGGGGGTCAATGAGCAGTTCTTC.